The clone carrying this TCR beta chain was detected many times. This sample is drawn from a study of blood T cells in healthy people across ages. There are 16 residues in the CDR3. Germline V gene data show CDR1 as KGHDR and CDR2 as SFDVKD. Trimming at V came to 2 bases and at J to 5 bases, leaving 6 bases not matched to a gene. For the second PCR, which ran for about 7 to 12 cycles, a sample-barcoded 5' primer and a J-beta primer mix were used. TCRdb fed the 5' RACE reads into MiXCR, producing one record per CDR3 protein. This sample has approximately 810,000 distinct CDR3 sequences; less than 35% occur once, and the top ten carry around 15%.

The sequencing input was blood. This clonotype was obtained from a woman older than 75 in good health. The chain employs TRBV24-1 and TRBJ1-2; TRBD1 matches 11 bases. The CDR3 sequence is CATSDSRTGGAYGYTF. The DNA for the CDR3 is TGTGCCACCAGTGATTCACGGACAGGGGGCGCTTATGGCTACACCTTC.